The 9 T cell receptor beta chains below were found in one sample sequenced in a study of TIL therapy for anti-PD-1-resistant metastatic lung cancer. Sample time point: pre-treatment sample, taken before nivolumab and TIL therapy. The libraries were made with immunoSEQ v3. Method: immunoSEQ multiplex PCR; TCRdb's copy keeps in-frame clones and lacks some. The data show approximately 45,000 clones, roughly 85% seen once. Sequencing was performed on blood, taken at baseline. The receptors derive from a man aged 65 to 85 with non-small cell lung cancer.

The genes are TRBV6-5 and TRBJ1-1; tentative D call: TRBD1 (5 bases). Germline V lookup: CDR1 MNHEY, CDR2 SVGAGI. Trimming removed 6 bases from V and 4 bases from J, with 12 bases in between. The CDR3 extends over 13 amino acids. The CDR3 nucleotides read TGTGCCAGCAGATTACAGGAGCGCACTGAAGCTTTCTTT. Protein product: CASRLQERTEAFF.

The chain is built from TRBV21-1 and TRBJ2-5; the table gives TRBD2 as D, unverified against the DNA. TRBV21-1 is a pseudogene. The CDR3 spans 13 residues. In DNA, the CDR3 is TGTGCCAGCAGCAAAATGAGGGCGCAGACCCAGTACTTC. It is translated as CASSKMRAQTQYF.

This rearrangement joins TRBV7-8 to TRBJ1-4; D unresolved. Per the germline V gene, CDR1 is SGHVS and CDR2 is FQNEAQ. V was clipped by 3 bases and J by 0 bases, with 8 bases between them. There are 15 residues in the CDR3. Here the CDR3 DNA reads TGTGCCAGCAGCTTCGAAAGGGCAACTAATGAAAAACTGTTTTTT. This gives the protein CASSFERATNEKLFF.

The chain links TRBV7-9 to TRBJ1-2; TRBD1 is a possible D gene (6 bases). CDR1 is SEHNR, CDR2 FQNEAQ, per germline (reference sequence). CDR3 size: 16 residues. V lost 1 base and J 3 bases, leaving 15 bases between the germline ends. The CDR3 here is CASSLDSSPGDYGYTF. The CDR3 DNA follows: TGTGCCAGCAGCTTAGATTCTTCGCCAGGGGACTATGGCTACACCTTC.

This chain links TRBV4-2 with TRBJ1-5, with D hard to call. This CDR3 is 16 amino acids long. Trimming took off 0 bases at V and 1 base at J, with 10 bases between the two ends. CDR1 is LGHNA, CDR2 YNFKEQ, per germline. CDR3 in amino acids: CASSQDSKDSNQPQHF. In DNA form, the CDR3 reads TGTGCCAGCAGCCAAGATTCAAAGGACAGCAATCAGCCCCAGCATTTT.

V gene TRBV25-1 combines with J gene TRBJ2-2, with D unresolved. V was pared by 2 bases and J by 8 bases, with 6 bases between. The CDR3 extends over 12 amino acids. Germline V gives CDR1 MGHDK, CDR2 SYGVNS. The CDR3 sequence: CASSEGLGELFF. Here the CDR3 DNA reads TGTGCCAGCAGTGAAGGTTTAGGGGAGCTGTTTTTT.

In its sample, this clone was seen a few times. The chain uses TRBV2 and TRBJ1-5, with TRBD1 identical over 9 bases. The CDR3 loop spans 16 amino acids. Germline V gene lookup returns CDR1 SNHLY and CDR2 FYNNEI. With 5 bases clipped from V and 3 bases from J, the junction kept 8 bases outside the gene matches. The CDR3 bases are TGTGCCAGCAGTAAATCCGGGACAGGGTACAATCAGCCCCAGCATTTT. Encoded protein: CASSKSGTGYNQPQHF. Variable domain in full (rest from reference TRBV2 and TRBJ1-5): EPEVTQTPSHQVTQMGQEVILRCVPISNHLYFYWYRQILGQKVEFLVSFYNNEISEKSEIFDDQFSVERPDGSNFTLKIRSTKLEDSAMYFCASSKSGTGYNQPQHFGDGTRLSIL.

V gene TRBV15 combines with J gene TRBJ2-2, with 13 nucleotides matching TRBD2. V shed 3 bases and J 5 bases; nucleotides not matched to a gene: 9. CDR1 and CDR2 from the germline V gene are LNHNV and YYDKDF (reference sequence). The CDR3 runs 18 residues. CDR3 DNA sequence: TGTGCCACCAGCAGGGGCGGGGGACTAGCGGGATCGACCGGGGAGCTGTTTTTT. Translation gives CATSRGGGLAGSTGELFF.

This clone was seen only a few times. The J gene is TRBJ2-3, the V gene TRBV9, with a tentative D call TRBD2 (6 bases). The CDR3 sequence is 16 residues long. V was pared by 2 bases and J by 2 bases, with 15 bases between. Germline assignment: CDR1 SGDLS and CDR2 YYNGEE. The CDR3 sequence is CASSVRSGAVTDTQYF. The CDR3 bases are TGTGCCAGCAGCGTTCGATCGGGAGCGGTCACAGATACGCAGTATTTT. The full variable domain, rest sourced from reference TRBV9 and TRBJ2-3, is DSGVTQTPKHLITATGQRVTLRCSPRSGDLSVYWYQQSLDQGLQFLIQYYNGEERAKGNILERFSAQQFPDLHSELNLSSLELGDSALYFCASSVRSGAVTDTQYFGPGTRLTVL.